Sequencing of this TCR beta chain was carried out in a study of cytomegalovirus exposure and HLA in healthy donors. Study-level points and caveats: The study labeled 150 to 200 TCR beta chains cytomegalovirus-associated.

The donors (healthy individuals) were bone marrow donors. The CDR3 has 16 residues. Looked up from germline, CDR1 is MNHEY and CDR2 is SMNVEV (reference sequence). V shed 3 bases and J 7 bases; nucleotides not matched to a gene: 5. On this clone itself: Its antigen remains unidentified.

A multiplex PCR was run with 60 Vbeta primers and 13 Jbeta primers. Using immunoSEQ multiplex PCR, the repertoire was profiled, and TCRdb retains in-frame clones only, with some absent. Counted here are 81,000 or so clones, more than 60% occurring once; the ten biggest clones make up 2.5% to 3.5%. This sequence was found in a man aged 45-60 years in good health and CMV-seropositive. Sequenced input: PBMCs. This chain joins TRBV27 and TRBJ2-1; TRBD2 matches 14 bases. This chain's CDR3 is CASSFGLAGGGNEQFF. CDR3 nucleotides: TGTGCCAGCAGTTTCGGACTAGCGGGAGGAGGGAATGAGCAGTTCTTC.